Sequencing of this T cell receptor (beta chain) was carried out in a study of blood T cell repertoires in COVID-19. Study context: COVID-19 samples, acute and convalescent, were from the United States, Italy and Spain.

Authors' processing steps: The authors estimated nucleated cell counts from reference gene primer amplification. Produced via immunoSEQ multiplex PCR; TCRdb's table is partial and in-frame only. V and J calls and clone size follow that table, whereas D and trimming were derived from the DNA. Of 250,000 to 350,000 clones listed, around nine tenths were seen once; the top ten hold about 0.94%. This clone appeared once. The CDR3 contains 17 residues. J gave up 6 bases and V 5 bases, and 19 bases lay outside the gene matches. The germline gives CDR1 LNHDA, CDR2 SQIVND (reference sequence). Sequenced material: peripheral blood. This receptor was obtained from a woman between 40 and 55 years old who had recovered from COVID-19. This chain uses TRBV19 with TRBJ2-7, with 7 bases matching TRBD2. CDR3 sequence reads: CASSFRWLGGSSAEQYF. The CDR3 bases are TGTGCCAGTAGTTTCAGGTGGCTTGGCGGGAGCTCCGCCGAGCAGTACTTC.